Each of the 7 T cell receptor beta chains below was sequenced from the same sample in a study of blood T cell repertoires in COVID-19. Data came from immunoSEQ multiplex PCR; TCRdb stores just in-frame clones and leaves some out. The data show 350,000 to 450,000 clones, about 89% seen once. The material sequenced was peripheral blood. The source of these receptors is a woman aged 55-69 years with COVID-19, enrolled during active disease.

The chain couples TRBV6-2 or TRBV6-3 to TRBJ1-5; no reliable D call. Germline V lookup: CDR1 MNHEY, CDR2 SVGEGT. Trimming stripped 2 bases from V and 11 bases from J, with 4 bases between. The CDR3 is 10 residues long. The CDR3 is CASSYDTQHF. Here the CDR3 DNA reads TGTGCCAGCAGTTACGACACCCAGCATTTT.

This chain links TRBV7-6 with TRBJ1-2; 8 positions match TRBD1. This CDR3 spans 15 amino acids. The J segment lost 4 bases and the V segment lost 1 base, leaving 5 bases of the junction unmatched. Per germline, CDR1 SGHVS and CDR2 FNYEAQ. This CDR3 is CASSLGTGGGYGYTF. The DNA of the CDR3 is TGTGCCAGCAGCTTAGGAACAGGGGGGGGCTATGGCTACACCTTC.

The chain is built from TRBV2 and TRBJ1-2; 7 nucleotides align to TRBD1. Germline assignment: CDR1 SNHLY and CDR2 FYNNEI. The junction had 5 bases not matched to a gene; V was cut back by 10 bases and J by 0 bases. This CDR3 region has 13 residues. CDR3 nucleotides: TGTGCCAATCCGACAGGGCCTAACTATGGCTACACCTTC. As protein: CANPTGPNYGYTF.

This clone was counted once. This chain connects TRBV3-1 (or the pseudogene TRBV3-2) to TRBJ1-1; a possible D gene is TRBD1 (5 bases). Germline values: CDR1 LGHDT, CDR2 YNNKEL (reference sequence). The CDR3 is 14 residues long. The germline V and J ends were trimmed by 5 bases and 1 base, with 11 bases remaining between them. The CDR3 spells CASSSRGTNTEAFF. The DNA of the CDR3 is TGTGCCAGCAGCTCGCGGGGGACGAACACTGAAGCTTTCTTT.

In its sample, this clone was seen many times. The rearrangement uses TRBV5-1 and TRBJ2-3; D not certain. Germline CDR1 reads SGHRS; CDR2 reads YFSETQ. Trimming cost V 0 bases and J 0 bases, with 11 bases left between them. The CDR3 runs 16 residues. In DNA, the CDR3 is TGCGCCAGCAGCTTGGCCGGTAGCTTTAGCACAGATACGCAGTATTTT. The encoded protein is CASSLAGSFSTDTQYF. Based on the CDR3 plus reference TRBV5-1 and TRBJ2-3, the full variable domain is KAGVTQTPRYLIKTRGQQVTLSCSPISGHRSVSWYQQTPGQGLQFLFEYFSETQRNKGNFPGRFSGRQFSNSRSEMNVSTLELGDSALYLCASSLAGSFSTDTQYFGPGTRLTVL.

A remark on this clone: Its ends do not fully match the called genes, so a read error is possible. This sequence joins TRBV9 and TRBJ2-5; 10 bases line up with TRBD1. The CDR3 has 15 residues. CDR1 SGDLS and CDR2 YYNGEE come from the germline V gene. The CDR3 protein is CASTVLGDRGETQYF. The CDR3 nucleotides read TGTGCCAGCACCGTACTAGGGGACAGGGGTGAGACCCAGTACTTC.

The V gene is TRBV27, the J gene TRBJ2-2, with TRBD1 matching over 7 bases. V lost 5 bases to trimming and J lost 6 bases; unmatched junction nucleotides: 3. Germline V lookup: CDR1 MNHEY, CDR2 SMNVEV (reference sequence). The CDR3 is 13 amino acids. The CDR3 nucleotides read TGTGCCAGCAGTAGAACAGGGGCCGGGGAGCTGTTTTTT. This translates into CASSRTGAGELFF.